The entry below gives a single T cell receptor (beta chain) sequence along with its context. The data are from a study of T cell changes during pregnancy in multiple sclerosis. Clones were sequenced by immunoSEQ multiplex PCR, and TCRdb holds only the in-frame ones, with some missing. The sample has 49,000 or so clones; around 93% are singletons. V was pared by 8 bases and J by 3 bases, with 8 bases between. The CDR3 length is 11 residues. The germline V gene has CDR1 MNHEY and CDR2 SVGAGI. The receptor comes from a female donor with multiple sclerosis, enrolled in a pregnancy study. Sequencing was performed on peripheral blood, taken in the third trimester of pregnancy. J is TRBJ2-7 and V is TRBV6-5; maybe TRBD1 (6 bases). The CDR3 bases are TGTGCCAGCCAGGACAGCTACGAGCAGTACTTC. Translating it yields CASQDSYEQYF.